The next 5 T cell receptor beta chains were all read from a single sample in a study of T cells in localized non-small cell lung cancer. Sequencing used immunoSEQ multiplex PCR; TCRdb keeps in-frame clones, though not all of them. Of about 2,500 clones listed, about a quarter were seen once; the top ten hold under 8.5%. The source was normal lung tissue next to the tumor, collected before any cancer treatment. These TCRs come from a man aged 35 to 70 with stage I lung adenocarcinoma.

This clone was seen a few times. The chain uses TRBV9 and TRBJ1-1; tentative D call: TRBD1 (5 bases). Trimming pared 3 bases from V and 0 bases from J, leaving 24 bases between. This CDR3 spans 19 amino acids. Germline V gives CDR1 SGDLS, CDR2 YYNGEE. As DNA, the CDR3 is TGTGCCAGCAGCGCATCGCCGACGTCGGAGGGGATGATGAACACTGAAGCTTTCTTT. It specifies CASSASPTSEGMMNTEAFF.

This clone is deemed medium-sized (0.01 to 0.1%). The chain employs TRBV11-3 and TRBJ1-1; 8 positions agree with TRBD1. J was trimmed by 4 bases and V by 6 bases; bases with no gene match: 7. In germline, CDR1 is SGHNT, CDR2 YENEEA. There are 14 residues in the CDR3. CDR3 sequence: CASSLRGLGTEAFF. CDR3 bases: TGTGCCAGCAGTCTCAGGGGGCTCGGCACTGAAGCTTTCTTT.

The genes are TRBV9 and TRBJ2-1; TRBD1 agrees at 9 bases. Germline V CDR1 and CDR2: SGDLS, YYNGEE. Unmatched junction bases numbered 4, after V lost 3 bases and J lost 3 bases. The length of the CDR3 is 15 residues. CDR3 region: CASSAGQGRYNEQFF. The CDR3 DNA sequence: TGTGCCAGCAGCGCAGGACAGGGGCGCTACAATGAGCAGTTCTTC.

This clone was found a few times. The chain links TRBV28 to TRBJ2-1, with a possible D match to TRBD1 (5 bases). CDR1 and CDR2 from the germline V gene are MDHEN and SYDVKM. This CDR3 spans 16 amino acids. The germline V and J ends were trimmed by 4 bases and 0 bases, with 13 bases remaining between them. The CDR3 reads CASSSGWESSYNEQFF. In DNA, the CDR3 is TGTGCCAGCAGTTCAGGGTGGGAAAGCTCCTACAATGAGCAGTTCTTC.

CDR3 coding DNA: TGTGCCAGCTCACCATTACAGGGGAGCACAGATACGCAGTATTTT. This codes for CASSPLQGSTDTQYF. The chain couples TRBV18 to TRBJ2-3, with TRBD1 matching over 7 bases. Unmatched junction bases numbered 2, after V lost 2 bases and J lost 0 bases. Germline V gene lookup returns CDR1 KGHSH and CDR2 LQKENI. The length of the CDR3 is 15 residues.